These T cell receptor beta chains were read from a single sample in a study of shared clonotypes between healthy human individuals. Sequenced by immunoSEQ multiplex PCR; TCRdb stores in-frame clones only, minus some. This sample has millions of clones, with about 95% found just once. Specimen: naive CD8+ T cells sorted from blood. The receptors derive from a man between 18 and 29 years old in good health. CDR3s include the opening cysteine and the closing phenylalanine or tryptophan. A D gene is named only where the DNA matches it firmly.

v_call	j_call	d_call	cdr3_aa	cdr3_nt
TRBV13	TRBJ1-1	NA	CASSLSGLAAFF	TGTGCCAGCAGCTTGTCCGGGTTGGCAGCTTTCTTT
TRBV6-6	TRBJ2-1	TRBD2	CASSPRGAGGYNEQFF	TGTGCCAGCAGCCCCCGAGGAGCGGGGGGCTACAATGAGCAGTTCTTC
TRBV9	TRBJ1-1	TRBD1	CASSQEGTGVEAFF	TGTGCCAGCAGCCAAGAGGGGACAGGGGTTGAAGCTTTCTTT
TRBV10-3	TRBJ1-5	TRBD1	CAISATVTGVSNQPQHF	TGTGCCATCAGTGCCACCGTAACAGGGGTTAGCAATCAGCCCCAGCATTTT
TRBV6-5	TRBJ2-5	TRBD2	CASSPGLGQETQYF	TGTGCCAGCAGTCCAGGACTAGGCCAAGAGACCCAGTACTTC
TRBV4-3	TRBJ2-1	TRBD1	CASSQGWDRGLNEQFF	TGCGCCAGCAGCCAAGGGTGGGACAGGGGCCTCAATGAGCAGTTCTTC
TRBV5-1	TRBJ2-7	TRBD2	CASSVSGVQYEQYF	TGCGCCAGCAGCGTTAGCGGGGTTCAGTACGAGCAGTACTTC
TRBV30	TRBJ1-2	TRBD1	CAWREDRAYGYTF	TGTGCCTGGAGGGAGGACAGGGCCTATGGCTACACCTTC
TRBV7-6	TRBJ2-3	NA	CASSAVKGSTDTQYF	TGTGCCAGCAGTGCAGTGAAAGGTAGCACAGATACGCAGTATTTT
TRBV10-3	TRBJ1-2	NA	CAIRTRDDGYTF	TGTGCCATCAGGACCAGGGACGATGGCTACACCTTC
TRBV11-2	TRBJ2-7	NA	CASSSALGTSGYEQYF	TGTGCCAGCAGCTCCGCTCTTGGCACTTCGGGCTACGAGCAGTACTTC